Sequencing of this T cell receptor beta chain was carried out in a study of control samples from healthy donors and cancer patients. Sequenced by immunoSEQ multiplex PCR; TCRdb stores in-frame clones only, minus some. The sample records 75,000 to 90,000 clones, about nine tenths being singletons. V dropped 0 bases and J dropped 5 bases, with 8 bases sitting between them. This CDR3 region has 14 residues. Germline V gene lookup returns CDR1 SGDLS and CDR2 YYNGEE. The chain uses TRBV9 and TRBJ2-2, with D tentatively TRBD2 (5 bases). The origin of this receptor is a man aged 50-60 years in good health. Sequencing was done on a sample of blood. CDR3 in DNA: TGTGCCAGCAGCGTAGGGGGAGCTACCGGGGAGCTGTTTTTT. Protein: CASSVGGATGELFF.